One and the same sample provided the 9 T cell receptor beta chains below, sequenced in a study of T cell responses to AZD1222 COVID-19 vaccine. The data were produced by immunoSEQ multiplex PCR, yet TCRdb's version contains in-frame clones alone and is incomplete. The repertoire holds roughly 150,000 clones, with 88% as singletons. Source: peripheral blood, taken on day 0 of AZD1222 vaccination. The receptor source for this set is an adult in good health.

The chain is built from TRBV28 and TRBJ1-2, with unresolved D. The germline V gene encodes CDR1 MDHEN and CDR2 SYDVKM. V was cut by 6 bases and J by 9 bases, with 17 bases left in between. CDR3 length: 13 residues. The DNA for the CDR3 is TGTGCCAGCAGACCTGGGCCCGCGCCTAGCTACACCTTC. Translated: CASRPGPAPSYTF.

The chain combines TRBV23-1 with TRBJ2-1; D unclear. TRBV23-1 is an ORF; its function is uncertain. The CDR3 is made up of 15 amino acids. V was cut by 7 bases and J by 6 bases, with 19 bases left in between. The CDR3 loop reads CASTQNSEGGNEQFF. As DNA, the CDR3 is TGCGCCAGCACCCAGAACTCAGAAGGTGGCAATGAGCAGTTCTTC.

This rearrangement joins TRBV21-1 to TRBJ2-3; the D call of TRBD2 is as the table states it, not checked on the DNA. TRBV21-1 has pseudogene status. The CDR3 runs to 17 residues. The CDR3, as DNA: TGTGCCAGCAGCAAAGGAGTAGCGGGAGGGCAAACAGATACGCAGTATTTT. Translation: CASSKGVAGGQTDTQYF.

J is TRBJ2-3 and V is TRBV6-2 or TRBV6-3, with TRBD2 identical over 7 bases. Germline V gene lookup returns CDR1 MNHEY and CDR2 SVGEGT. After removal of 6 bases from V and 3 bases from J, the junction contained 3 bases not matched to a gene. The CDR3 runs to 13 residues. CDR3 in amino acids: CASSLRETDTQYF. The CDR3 bases are TGTGCCAGCAGCTTGCGGGAGACAGATACGCAGTATTTT.

The V call is TRBV2, the J call TRBJ2-1, with 11 nucleotides matching TRBD2. V gave up 5 bases and J gave up 8 bases; unmatched junction bases: 5. The germline V gene encodes CDR1 SNHLY and CDR2 FYNNEI. The CDR3 is made up of 14 amino acids. The CDR3 sequence is CASSLAGGPDEQFF. The CDR3 DNA follows: TGTGCCAGCAGTCTAGCGGGAGGCCCCGATGAGCAGTTCTTC. The variable domain in full, with the rest retrieved from reference TRBV2 and TRBJ2-1, is EPEVTQTPSHQVTQMGQEVILRCVPISNHLYFYWYRQILGQKVEFLVSFYNNEISEKSEIFDDQFSVERPDGSNFTLKIRSTKLEDSAMYFCASSLAGGPDEQFFGPGTRLTVL.

The chain joins TRBV21-1 to TRBJ2-3; TRBD2 is the table's D call and was not checked against the DNA. TRBV21-1 is listed as a pseudogene. The CDR3 loop spans 19 amino acids. The chain's CDR3 is CASSTHKAGVRWGTDTQYF. CDR3 DNA sequence: TGTGCCAGCAGCACGCATAAAGCCGGGGTTCGTTGGGGCACAGATACGCAGTATTTT.

This chain links TRBV11-2 with TRBJ2-5; D unresolved. Germline CDR1 is SGHAT and CDR2 is FQNNGV. Trimming left V 1 base short and J 5 bases short, with 8 bases between. The CDR3 is 13 amino acids. The CDR3 loop reads CASSLVSRETQYF. The CDR3 DNA sequence: TGTGCCAGCAGCTTAGTTTCAAGGGAGACCCAGTACTTC.

This clone showed up just a few times. The gene calls are TRBV4-3 and TRBJ1-2; 10 nucleotides align to TRBD1. The CDR3 contains 16 residues. Germline V lookup: CDR1 LGHNA, CDR2 YSLEER. The J segment lost 4 bases and the V segment lost 4 bases, leaving 9 bases of the junction unmatched. CDR3 in DNA: TGCGCCAGCAGCCCTGGGGACAGGGGAAGGCCCTATGGCTACACCTTC. The encoded protein is CASSPGDRGRPYGYTF.

V gene TRBV5-6 combines with J gene TRBJ1-2; 7 bases are shared with TRBD1. Per germline, CDR1 SGHDT and CDR2 YYEEEE. CDR3 length equals 16 residues. Trimming cost V 4 bases and J 6 bases; bases outside gene matches: 15. In DNA, the CDR3 is TGTGCCAGCAGCCTAGGGCAACAGGGGATTCTCAATGGCTACACCTTC. This encodes CASSLGQQGILNGYTF.